This T cell receptor (beta chain) was retrieved from a study of CD8+CD57+ T cells in acquired aplastic anemia. The wider study: Each DNA sample taken from sorted CD4+ and CD8+ cells came to approximately 3.3 ug on average. Healthy donors averaged around 10 million reads for CD4+ cells.

Template material for TCR beta VDJ and CDR3 profiling consisted of genomic DNA. TCRdb reprocessed the reads via MiXCR and lists one record per CDR3 protein. The table shows fewer than 200,000 distinct CDR3 sequences, with around 60% occurring only once. A note on this clonotype: What it binds is unknown.

With 1 base removed from V and 1 base from J, the gap between germline ends came to 7 bases. The CDR3 spans 14 residues. Germline CDR1 and CDR2: MDHEN and SYDVKM. Study-wide results and limits: Patients shared some 30 CD8+ CDR3 sequences with controls.

The sample taken for sequencing was sorted CD4+, CD8+, or CD8+CD57+ T cells (not recorded which) from PBMCs. This receptor was obtained from a human donor in good health. This sequence joins TRBV28 and TRBJ1-2; D is possibly TRBD1 (5 bases). The CDR3: CASSLYRINYGYTF. The CDR3 DNA is TGTGCCAGCAGTTTATACAGGATTAACTATGGCTACACCTTC.